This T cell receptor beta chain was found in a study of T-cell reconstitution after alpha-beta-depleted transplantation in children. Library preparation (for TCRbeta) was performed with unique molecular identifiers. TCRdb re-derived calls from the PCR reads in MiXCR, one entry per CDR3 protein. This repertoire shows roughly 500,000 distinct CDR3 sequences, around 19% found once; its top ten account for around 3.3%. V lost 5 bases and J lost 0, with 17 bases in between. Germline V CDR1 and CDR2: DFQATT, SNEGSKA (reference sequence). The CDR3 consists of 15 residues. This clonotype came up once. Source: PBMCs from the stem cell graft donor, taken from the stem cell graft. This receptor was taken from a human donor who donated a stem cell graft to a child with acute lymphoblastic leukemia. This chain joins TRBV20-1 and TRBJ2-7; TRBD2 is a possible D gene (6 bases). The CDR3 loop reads CSAPSPSGHSYEQYF. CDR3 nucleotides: TGCAGTGCTCCTTCGCCCAGCGGGCACTCCTACGAGCAGTACTTC.